This TCR beta chain was recovered during a study of blood T cell repertoires in COVID-19. Study-level background: The origin of the acute and convalescent COVID-19 samples was the United States, Italy and Spain. PBMCs, B-cell-depleted T cells, or T cells were the source of the cDNA or gDNA that made up the material.

The trim removed 2 bases at V and 5 bases at J, leaving 11 bases unmatched. There are 17 residues in the CDR3. Germline V gene sequence: CDR1 SEHNR, CDR2 FQNEAQ (reference sequence). As processed by the authors: Using reference gene primer amplification, nucleated cell counts were estimated. Sequencing used immunoSEQ multiplex PCR; TCRdb keeps in-frame clones, though not all of them. V, J and clone size are taken as reported in that table, and D and trimming were inferred from the DNA itself. The repertoire holds nearly 80,000 clones, with 70% to 90% as singletons. The source material was peripheral blood. The chain combines TRBV7-9 with TRBJ2-5; the match to TRBD1 covers 10 bases. The clonotype originates from a woman older than 75 with active or convalescent COVID-19. CDR3: CASSLRGRDRGGETQYF. The CDR3 region has the DNA TGTGCCAGCAGCTTACGAGGCCGGGACAGGGGCGGGGAGACCCAGTACTTC.